This T cell receptor (beta chain) was retrieved from a study of technical replicates of blood from a few donors. Germline V CDR1 and CDR2: SGHKS, YYEKEE (reference sequence). The CDR3 totals 16 residues. Trimming removed 1 base from V and 2 bases from J, with 16 bases in between. Clones were read by immunoSEQ multiplex PCR, and TCRdb kept only the in-frame ones, dropping some. The data show over 75,000 clones, with 95% to 97% seen just once and under 0.3% held by the top ten. The V and J genes are TRBV5-5 and TRBJ2-7; possible D gene TRBD1, 5 bases. The source is a human donor in good health. The specimen sequenced was T cells isolated from PBMCs. CDR3 sequence reads: CASSLSAQGSAYEQYF. In nucleotides, the CDR3 is TGTGCCAGCAGCTTGAGTGCGCAGGGCAGTGCCTACGAGCAGTACTTC.